The 32 T cell receptor beta chains below come from one sample, sequenced in a study of T cell changes during pregnancy in multiple sclerosis (dated by TCRdb to between 2018 and 2020). The library was built by means of the immunoSEQ multiplex PCR assay. TCRdb took over this immuneACCESS table, retaining in-frame rearrangements with V and J assigned. Such tables are incomplete; in checked studies, under half of the missing clones stem from an unresolved V gene, and the remainder is unexplained. Across this sample there are approximately 110,000 clones, with roughly 90% seen only once. About 1.5% of the sample belongs to the ten largest clones. This specimen was peripheral blood, taken in the third trimester of pregnancy. The receptors were gathered from a female donor with multiple sclerosis, enrolled in a pregnancy study.

The chain has TRBV5-1 and TRBJ2-2; D is perhaps TRBD1 (5 bases). V was cut by 5 bases and J by 2 bases, with 16 bases left in between. Germline assignment: CDR1 SGHRS and CDR2 YFSETQ. The CDR3 is 16 amino acids. The CDR3 DNA follows: TGCGCCAGCAGTCGATCTCAGGGTGGCAACACCGGGGAGCTGTTTTTT. Its translation: CASSRSQGGNTGELFF.

V is TRBV7-3 and J is TRBJ2-3, with D perhaps matching TRBD2 (6 bases). The V gene lost 4 bases and the J gene lost 5 bases, with 16 bases spanning the gap. The CDR3 runs to 15 residues. CDR1 is SGHTA, CDR2 FQGTGA, per germline. The CDR3 sequence: CASSSGTGHGDTQYF. CDR3 coding DNA: TGTGCCAGCAGCTCAGGGACTGGGCACGGAGATACGCAGTATTTT.

The chain links TRBV7-9 to TRBJ2-6, with TRBD1 identical over 8 bases. Germline V gene data show CDR1 as SEHNR and CDR2 as FQNEAQ (reference sequence). Trimming cost V 5 bases and J 0 bases; bases outside gene matches: 9. CDR3 length: 18 residues. CDR3 nucleotides: TGTGCCAGCAGCCGGACCGGGACAGGAAACTCTGGGGCCAACGTCCTGACTTTC. As protein: CASSRTGTGNSGANVLTF. The full variable domain, in which reference TRBV7-9 and TRBJ2-6 provide the parts outside the CDR3, is DTGVSQNPRHKITKRGQNVTFRCDPISEHNRLYWYRQTLGQGPEFLTYFQNEAQLEKSRLLSDRFSAERPKGSFSTLEIQRTEQGDSAMYLCASSRTGTGNSGANVLTFGAGSRLTVL.

V usage is TRBV19 and J usage is TRBJ2-1, with 12 nucleotides matching TRBD2. The V gene end was trimmed by 5 bases and the J gene end by 4 bases; junction bases not matched to a gene: 9. The CDR3 consists of 17 residues. CDR1 is LNHDA, CDR2 SQIVND, per germline (reference sequence). Here the CDR3 DNA reads TGTGCCAGTAGTTCAACCGGGACTAGCGGGCTTTACAATGAGCAGTTCTTC. Translated, it gives CASSSTGTSGLYNEQFF.

V is TRBV6-5 and J is TRBJ2-3; D perhaps matches TRBD2 (6 bases). Trimming stripped 5 bases from V and 6 bases from J, with 15 bases between. Germline loops: CDR1 MNHEY, CDR2 SVGAGI. The CDR3 is 14 amino acids. The CDR3 loop reads CASSRRPRGDTQYF. CDR3 in DNA: TGTGCCAGCAGTAGACGACCCCGGGGGGATACGCAGTATTTT.

The chain has TRBV18 and TRBJ2-5; D unresolved. The CDR3 spans 14 residues. Germline V gives CDR1 KGHSH, CDR2 LQKENI. V was shortened by 4 bases and J by 5 bases, with 14 bases between the two germline ends. The CDR3 DNA reads TGTGCCAGCTCACTTGACACCACATTGGAGACCCAGTACTTC. This translates into CASSLDTTLETQYF.

V and J are TRBV6-1 and TRBJ2-1; D perhaps matches TRBD1 (5 bases). Looked up from germline, CDR1 is MNHNS and CDR2 is SASEGT. The CDR3 has 15 residues. Trimming removed 2 bases at V and 4 bases at J, with 12 bases between. The CDR3 here is CASSEPTETYNEQFF. The CDR3 nucleotides are TGTGCCAGCAGTGAACCGACAGAGACATACAATGAGCAGTTCTTC.

The chain employs TRBV10-2 and TRBJ1-5; 9 bases fit TRBD1. The ends lost 8 bases at V and 1 base at J; junction bases unmatched: 6. This CDR3 is 15 amino acids long. The germline gives CDR1 WSHSY, CDR2 SAAADI. The CDR3 region has the DNA TGCGCCAGCTCGGACAGGGGCCAAAGCAATCAGCCCCAGCATTTT. It encodes CASSDRGQSNQPQHF.

The chain is built from TRBV6-1 and TRBJ2-7, with TRBD2 as a possible D gene (6 bases). CDR1 is MNHNS, CDR2 SASEGT, per germline. V was cut by 8 bases and J by 0 bases, with 8 bases left in between. The CDR3 sequence is 12 residues long. Here the CDR3 DNA reads TGTGCCAGCGGGGGGACCTCCTACGAGCAGTACTTC. This codes for CASGGTSYEQYF.

This chain links TRBV6-5 with TRBJ2-7, with TRBD1 matching 9 bases. Germline CDR1 MNHEY, CDR2 SVGAGI. The CDR3 length is 15 residues. Trimming at V came to 8 bases and at J to 5 bases, leaving 13 bases not matched to a gene. CDR3 protein: CASYQTGTGKHEQYF. As DNA, the CDR3 is TGTGCCAGCTACCAAACCGGGACAGGGAAGCACGAGCAGTACTTC.

V and J are TRBV5-6 and TRBJ1-6; D gene ambiguous. Trimming pared 0 bases from V and 7 bases from J, leaving 11 bases between. Germline V gives CDR1 SGHDT, CDR2 YYEEEE. The CDR3 spans 15 residues. The CDR3 sequence is CASSLGATVNSPLHF. The CDR3 DNA follows: TGTGCCAGCAGCTTGGGGGCTACGGTAAATTCACCCCTCCACTTT.

The chain recombines TRBV28 with TRBJ1-6; D unresolved. The germline gives CDR1 MDHEN, CDR2 SYDVKM. The V and J ends lost 8 bases and 12 bases respectively, with 8 bases between them. The CDR3 has 10 amino acids. The DNA for the CDR3 is TGTGCCAGCGGTAGTGTACCCCTCCACTTT. Translating gives CASGSVPLHF. Drawing the rest from reference TRBV28 and TRBJ1-6, the complete variable domain is DVKVTQSSRYLVKRTGEKVFLECVQDMDHENMFWYRQDPGLGLRLIYFSYDVKMKEKGDIPEGYSVSREKKERFSLILESASTNQTSMYLCASGSVPLHFGNGTRLTVT.

This clone showed up just once. The chain has TRBV10-2 and TRBJ2-2, with D possibly matching TRBD1 (5 bases). The CDR3 spans 15 residues. The V end lost 8 bases, the J end lost 3 bases, and 16 bases lay between the germline ends. The V gene's germline CDR1 is WSHSY and CDR2 SAAADI. CDR3 bases: TGCGCCAGCCGGCTGACTCCCAGGGACACCGGGGAGCTGTTTTTT. Its protein product is CASRLTPRDTGELFF.

This chain connects TRBV5-1 to TRBJ2-7, with D tentatively TRBD1 (5 bases). Germline loops: CDR1 SGHRS, CDR2 YFSETQ. The CDR3 length is 12 residues. With 0 bases removed from V and 6 bases from J, the gap between germline ends came to 7 bases. The CDR3, as DNA: TGCGCCAGCAGCTTGGAGGGGCTCGAGCAGTACTTC. Its translation is CASSLEGLEQYF.

The V gene is TRBV28, the J gene TRBJ1-5; D may be TRBD1 (6 bases). Germline V gene lookup returns CDR1 MDHEN and CDR2 SYDVKM. Trimming took off 6 bases at V and 5 bases at J, with 17 bases between the two ends. This CDR3 comprises 15 residues. The CDR3 region has the DNA TGTGCCAGCAGCGGCGGGAGGGGGAGGCATCAGCCCCAGCATTTT. Protein sequence: CASSGGRGRHQPQHF.

This chain uses TRBV27 with TRBJ2-7; a weak D match, TRBD1 (6 bases). The germline V and J ends were trimmed by 6 bases and 5 bases, with 11 bases remaining between them. This CDR3 comprises 12 residues. CDR1 is MNHEY, CDR2 SMNVEV, per germline (reference sequence). The CDR3 spells CASRTGLDEQYF. The CDR3 bases are TGTGCCAGCAGGACAGGTTTGGACGAGCAGTACTTC.

The V call is TRBV9, the J call TRBJ1-5, with 7 bases identical to TRBD1. CDR1 and CDR2 from the germline V gene are SGDLS and YYNGEE. J was trimmed by 6 bases and V by 0 bases; bases with no gene match: 6. This CDR3 region has 15 residues. CDR3: CASSVEKGASQPQHF. Written as DNA, the CDR3 is TGTGCCAGCAGCGTAGAGAAGGGGGCGAGTCAGCCCCAGCATTTT.

The chain couples TRBV5-4 to TRBJ1-3; 7 bases agree with TRBD1. The germline V gene encodes CDR1 SGHNT and CDR2 YYREEE (reference sequence). This CDR3 spans 17 amino acids. The ends lost 3 bases at V and 0 bases at J; junction bases unmatched: 9. The CDR3: CASSSARTGFSGNTIYF. The DNA of the CDR3 is TGTGCCAGCAGCTCCGCCCGGACAGGATTCTCTGGAAACACCATATATTTT.

This rearrangement joins TRBV7-2 to TRBJ2-1; D uncertain. V lost 6 bases and J 0 bases, leaving 12 bases between the germline ends. The CDR3 consists of 15 residues. The germline gives CDR1 SGHTA, CDR2 FQGNSA. The CDR3 here is CASRQTGSSYNEQFF. The CDR3 coding sequence is TGTGCCAGCAGGCAGACTGGAAGCTCCTACAATGAGCAGTTCTTC. The whole variable domain, filled in from reference TRBV7-2 and TRBJ2-1, reads GAGVSQSPSNKVTEKGKDVELRCDPISGHTALYWYRQSLGQGLEFLIYFQGNSAPDKSGLPSDRFSAERTGGSVSTLTIQRTQQEDSAVYLCASRQTGSSYNEQFFGPGTRLTVL.

This sequence joins TRBV19 and TRBJ1-6, with a possible D match to TRBD1 (6 bases). The length of the CDR3 is 15 residues. Germline values: CDR1 LNHDA, CDR2 SQIVND (reference sequence). V lost 5 bases and J lost 8, with 16 bases in between. The CDR3 DNA reads as TGTGCCAGTAGTCAGAGCCGGGACAAACATTCACCCCTCCACTTT. Its protein product is CASSQSRDKHSPLHF.

The V and J genes are TRBV6-1 and TRBJ2-1; D might be TRBD2 (6 bases). The V end was cut by 5 bases, the J end by 12 bases, with 20 bases between. Germline CDR1 reads MNHNS; CDR2 reads SASEGT. This CDR3 comprises 14 residues. The CDR3 reads CASSPRHGTGVQFF. The CDR3 coding sequence is TGTGCCAGCAGTCCCCGACACGGTACGGGGGTGCAGTTCTTC.

The chain employs TRBV19 and TRBJ1-2; 10 bases are shared with TRBD1. The CDR3 runs to 17 residues. In germline, CDR1 is LNHDA, CDR2 SQIVND (reference sequence). Losses at the gene ends were 4 bases for V and 7 bases for J; bases not matched to a gene: 15. DNA of the CDR3: TGTGCCAGTAGTACCTGGTTGGCCGGACAGGGGGTCGCTGGCTACACCTTC. This sequence encodes CASSTWLAGQGVAGYTF.

The CDR3 region is CASSESTPTDTQYF. In DNA, the CDR3 is TGCGCCAGCAGTGAGTCGACTCCGACAGATACGCAGTATTTT. This chain connects TRBV10-1 to TRBJ2-3; no definite D call. CDR1 and CDR2 from the germline V gene are WNHNN and SYGVQD (reference sequence). The CDR3 length is 14 residues. V shed 0 bases and J shed 3 bases, with 7 bases lying between them.

The CDR3 sequence: CASSGRSGGGKYEQYF. The CDR3 DNA sequence: TGCGCCAGCAGTGGACGGAGCGGAGGCGGGAAGTACGAGCAGTACTTC. The J gene is TRBJ2-7, the V gene TRBV10-1; maybe TRBD2 (6 bases). CDR1 is WNHNN and CDR2 is SYGVQD in the germline V gene (reference sequence). V lost 4 bases and J lost 4, with 20 bases in between. The CDR3 runs 16 residues.

The V and J genes are TRBV27 and TRBJ2-2; 8 positions match TRBD2. The CDR3 extends over 15 amino acids. Germline V gene sequence: CDR1 MNHEY, CDR2 SMNVEV (reference sequence). The ends lost 1 base at V and 9 bases at J; junction bases unmatched: 7. The CDR3 region is CASSLLPAGERELFF. In nucleotides, the CDR3 is TGTGCCAGCAGTTTATTACCAGCGGGAGAAAGGGAGCTGTTTTTT.

The gene calls are TRBV15 and TRBJ2-3; 7 bases match TRBD1. The CDR3 spans 14 residues. Germline V gene lookup returns CDR1 LNHNV and CDR2 YYDKDF (reference sequence). The ends lost 3 bases at V and 4 bases at J; junction bases unmatched: 4. The CDR3 protein is CATSRVQGSDTQYF. CDR3 nucleotide sequence: TGTGCCACCAGCAGGGTACAGGGGTCAGATACGCAGTATTTT.

This rearrangement joins TRBV30 to TRBJ2-2; 8 bases are a match to TRBD2. The CDR3 length is 15 residues. Trimming at V came to 0 bases and at J to 6 bases, leaving 6 bases not matched to a gene. Germline loops: CDR1 GTSNPN, CDR2 SVGIG (reference sequence). CDR3 amino acids: CAWSVNGRASGELFF. The CDR3 bases are TGTGCCTGGAGTGTAAACGGGAGGGCCTCCGGGGAGCTGTTTTTT.

The chain combines TRBV7-4 with TRBJ1-4; D perhaps matches TRBD1 (6 bases). CDR1 is SGHVT, CDR2 SQSDAQ, per germline. Trimming left V 1 base short and J 6 bases short, with 18 bases between. The CDR3 sequence is 17 residues long. CDR3 bases: TGTGCCAGCAGCTTAGTGGGGGCCCAACTAAAGGATGAAAAACTGTTTTTT. This encodes CASSLVGAQLKDEKLFF. The variable domain in full, with the rest retrieved from reference TRBV7-4 and TRBJ1-4, is GAGVSQSPRYKVAKRGRDVALRCDSISGHVTLYWYRQTLGQGSEVLTYSQSDAQRDKSGRPSGRFSAERPERSVSTLKIQRTEQGDSAVYLCASSLVGAQLKDEKLFFGSGTQLSVL.

The rearrangement joins TRBV30 to TRBJ1-4, with 10 bases fitting TRBD1. The CDR3 totals 14 residues. Germline V gene sequence: CDR1 GTSNPN, CDR2 SVGIG (reference sequence). Trimming at V came to 4 bases and at J to 6 bases, leaving 5 bases not matched to a gene. CDR3 nucleotide sequence: TGTGCCTGGACCTCCGGGACAGGGGATGAAAAACTGTTTTTT. Translating gives CAWTSGTGDEKLFF.

In its sample, this clone was seen once. The chain couples TRBV5-6 to TRBJ2-7, with D perhaps TRBD2 (6 bases). There are 15 residues in the CDR3. V was trimmed by 6 bases and J by 2 bases, leaving 18 bases between them. CDR1 is SGHDT, CDR2 YYEEEE, per germline. The CDR3 DNA is TGTGCCAGCATCTCGTTGCGGACTAAAGCCTACGAGCAGTACTTC. Amino acids: CASISLRTKAYEQYF.

The chain links TRBV5-1 to TRBJ1-5; 9 bases align to TRBD1. Trimming took 2 bases from V and 0 from J; bases not matched to a gene: 9. The CDR3 runs 18 residues. CDR1 is SGHRS, CDR2 YFSETQ, per germline. CDR3 sequence: CASSFRDRVHPSNQPQHF. The CDR3 region has the DNA TGCGCCAGCAGCTTCCGGGACAGGGTACACCCTAGCAATCAGCCCCAGCATTTT. The complete variable domain, with remaining parts taken from reference TRBV5-1 and TRBJ1-5, reads KAGVTQTPRYLIKTRGQQVTLSCSPISGHRSVSWYQQTPGQGLQFLFEYFSETQRNKGNFPGRFSGRQFSNSRSEMNVSTLELGDSALYLCASSFRDRVHPSNQPQHFGDGTRLSIL.

J is TRBJ2-2 and V is TRBV5-1, with TRBD2 matching over 8 bases. J was trimmed by 3 bases and V by 2 bases; bases with no gene match: 3. From germline, CDR1 is SGHRS and CDR2 YFSETQ. The CDR3 runs to 15 residues. The CDR3 DNA reads TGCGCCAGCAGCTTTGAACTAGCGGACACCGGGGAGCTGTTTTTT. Translated: CASSFELADTGELFF.